This T cell receptor (beta chain) came from a study of identical twins (dated by TCRdb to the mid-2010s). Context from the whole study: To test whether fetal clonotypes persist, this study deep-sequenced TCR alpha and beta repertoires from monozygotic twins, from unrelated adults of various ages, and from cord blood. To rule out contamination, the twin experiments were replicated at different times with different library preparation protocols. General study outcomes and caveats: Compared with coincidental sharing between unrelated individuals, out-of-frame TCR alpha sequences shared between twins had an excess of sequences with low generation probability. The excess sharing between twins in beta out-of-frame sequences was weaker because fewer shared sequences reduced the signal-to-noise ratio. In monozygotic twins, out-of-frame TCR alpha sharing was systematically underestimated by recombination models, although the models agreed with sharing between unrelated individuals. Fewer insertions were carried by abundant cord blood beta clonotypes, a similar but weaker trend appeared in young adult naive repertoires, and no such trend appeared in memory repertoires. Zero-insertion analyses could be partly confounded by invariant T cells such as MAIT and iNKT, though diverse VJ usage argued against such confounding for most clonotypes. Conclusions relied on cross-sectional statistical analysis, since the same donors could not be followed over many years.

As concerns this clonotype: The specificity of this receptor is unknown. No clone much larger than this one lies a single base away; base qualities are absent.

Trimming takes 5 bases from V and 1 base from J, and the germline ends sit 20 bases apart. The CDR3, cysteine through phenylalanine, is 17 amino acids long. The entry retains the CDR3 DNA only, 51 bases that are in frame from base 1. Preparation of the library involved 5' RACE. TCRdb names Illumina HiSeq 2000 as the instrument used. A universal primer binding site was added through template switching, and the final cDNA carried a unique molecular identifier so that TCR cDNA molecules could be counted accurately. Specific primers in the conserved constant-segment region were used to synthesize first-strand cDNA for TCR alpha and beta chains. To control for contamination, each cDNA library was double barcoded with a SMART-Mk sample barcode plus Illumina barcodes. TruSeq adapter sequences, together with Illumina sample barcodes, were added in two successive PCR steps. TCR alpha and beta cDNA libraries were sequenced on the Illumina HiSeq platform with custom primers. The paper's processing steps were these. MiGEC processed the raw reads to extract unique molecular identifiers, while MiXCR was used to determine the CDR3 positions. Recombination models were inferred per individual with the repgenHMM and IGoR tools using an EM algorithm. Shared clonotype analysis was performed with the tcR package in R, normalizing sharing by the product of cloneset sizes. To study raw recombination without the effects of thymic and clonal selection, out-of-frame nonproductive sequences were analyzed. In TCRdb, the public reads were trimmed at Q25 with fastp and aligned with MiXCR, with productive beta chains retained. When rows share a CDR3 protein, they turn into one entry using the most common DNA and genes. It is TCRdb's table, rather than the study itself, that gives the V and J calls and clone size. Present in this sample are some 330,000 distinct CDR3 sequences, about 9% of which were seen just once. The ten largest clones capture more than 8% of the sample.

Only healthy Caucasian donors were included. The researchers also sequenced three unrelated adults who were not twins: a male aged 18 to 30, a male aged 50 to 60, and a female aged 50 to 60. Miltenyi CD45RO+ enrichment and human naive T-cell isolation kits were used to isolate memory (CD45RO+) and naive T cells from PBMC. Sequenced input: naive T cells sorted from blood. The cell subset or site label, as the study defines it: cells isolated with a human naive T-cell isolation kit. The TCR comes from a woman between 50 and 59 years old in good health. The chain couples TRBV12-3 or TRBV12-4 to TRBJ1-1; TRBD1 is a weak D gene call, 6 bases matching. The CDR3 sequence is CASSPYVAGARNTEAFF. In nucleotides, the sequence is TGTGCCAGCAGTCCATACGTGGCAGGGGCCCGGAACACTGAAGCTTTCTTT.